Listed here are 23 T cell receptor beta chains from one sample, sequenced in a study of T cells in localized non-small cell lung cancer. Assay used: immunoSEQ multiplex PCR; TCRdb lists only in-frame clones, some missing. The data show fewer than 50,000 clones, with roughly 83% seen just once and 7% to 8.5% held by the top ten. Sequences were derived from PBMCs, sampled before any cancer treatment. The source is a man aged 35 to 69 with stage II lung adenocarcinoma.

In DNA form, the CDR3 reads TGTGCCAGTAGTATACCCGACAGGGTCTATGGCTACACCTTC. It specifies CASSIPDRVYGYTF. The rearrangement uses TRBV19 and TRBJ1-2; 7 bases are shared with TRBD1. V lost 2 bases, J lost 4 bases, and 4 bases stayed unmatched. This CDR3 has 14 residues. Germline V CDR1 and CDR2: LNHDA, SQIVND (reference sequence). Based on the CDR3 plus reference TRBV19 and TRBJ1-2, the full variable domain is DGGITQSPKYLFRKEGQNVTLSCEQNLNHDAMYWYRQDPGQGLRLIYYSQIVNDFQKGDIAEGYSVSREKKESFPLTVTSAQKNPTAFYLCASSIPDRVYGYTFGSGTRLTVV.

The chain links TRBV15 to TRBJ1-4; perhaps TRBD1 as D (5 bases). V gave up 7 bases and J gave up 7 bases, with 16 bases separating them. The CDR3 loop spans 14 amino acids. Germline CDR1 is LNHNV and CDR2 is YYDKDF (reference sequence). CDR3 sequence reads: CATTPSGGGEKLFF. The CDR3, as DNA: TGTGCCACCACCCCCTCGGGGGGTGGTGAAAAACTGTTTTTT. Based on the CDR3 plus reference TRBV15 and TRBJ1-4, the full variable domain is DAMVIQNPRYQVTQFGKPVTLSCSQTLNHNVMYWYQQKSSQAPKLLFHYYDKDFNNEADTPDNFQSRRPNTSFCFLDIRSPGLGDTAMYLCATTPSGGGEKLFFGSGTQLSVL.

The genes are TRBV19 and TRBJ2-3; no reliable D call. The CDR3 runs to 16 residues. V lost 6 bases, J lost 6 bases, and 22 bases lay in between. Germline values: CDR1 LNHDA, CDR2 SQIVND (reference sequence). CDR3 amino acids: CASSLSLRSSTDTQYF. The CDR3 DNA sequence: TGTGCCAGTAGCCTCTCCCTGCGGAGTAGTACTGATACGCAGTATTTT. The full variable domain, its missing parts supplied by reference TRBV19 and TRBJ2-3, is DGGITQSPKYLFRKEGQNVTLSCEQNLNHDAMYWYRQDPGQGLRLIYYSQIVNDFQKGDIAEGYSVSREKKESFPLTVTSAQKNPTAFYLCASSLSLRSSTDTQYFGPGTRLTVL.

The J gene is TRBJ1-2, the V gene TRBV5-5; TRBD1 aligns across 7 bases. With 2 bases clipped from V and 6 bases from J, the junction kept 1 base outside the gene matches. The V gene's germline CDR1 is SGHKS and CDR2 YYEKEE (reference sequence). The CDR3 has 12 amino acids. This CDR3 is CASSFDRDGYTF. Here the CDR3 DNA reads TGTGCCAGCAGCTTTGACAGGGATGGCTACACCTTC.

V and J are TRBV6-1 and TRBJ1-1, with D tentatively TRBD1 (5 bases). CDR3 length: 14 amino acids. Trimming took off 5 bases at V and 4 bases at J, with 14 bases between the two ends. Germline V gene lookup returns CDR1 MNHNS and CDR2 SASEGT. CDR3 residues: CASSPWTGATEAFF. CDR3 bases: TGTGCCAGCAGTCCTTGGACCGGGGCCACTGAAGCTTTCTTT.

The chain uses TRBV18 and TRBJ2-2; D gene unclear. V dropped 2 bases and J dropped 11 bases, with 6 bases sitting between them. The CDR3 has 11 residues. The germline gives CDR1 KGHSH, CDR2 LQKENI. Written as DNA, the CDR3 is TGTGCCAGCTCACCAAGTAACGAGCTGTTTTTT. It translates to CASSPSNELFF.

In this sample, this clone turned up once. This sequence joins TRBV19 and TRBJ1-2, with D possibly TRBD1 on 5 matching bases. Germline-derived CDR1 and CDR2 are LNHDA and SQIVND (reference sequence). This CDR3 has 13 amino acids. V lost 8 bases, J lost 4 bases, and 14 bases lay in between. The CDR3 coding sequence is TGTGCCAGTTCGACAGACTTCTCCTATGGCTACACCTTC. Translation gives CASSTDFSYGYTF.

Concerning this clone: A much larger clone sits a single nucleotide away, making a read error possible. The chain couples TRBV10-3 to TRBJ2-1; D possibly matches TRBD1 or TRBD2 (5 bases each). The CDR3 is made up of 15 amino acids. From germline, CDR1 is ENHRY and CDR2 SYGVKD. CDR3 loop: CTISGEGIAYNEQFF. As DNA, the CDR3 is TGTACCATCAGTGGAGAGGGGATCGCCTACAATGAGCAGTTCTTC.

This clone was observed a few times. The gene calls are TRBV28 and TRBJ2-1; D is unresolved. V dropped 5 bases and J dropped 8 bases, with 7 bases sitting between them. The CDR3 totals 11 residues. CDR1 is MDHEN, CDR2 SYDVKM, per germline. The DNA of the CDR3 is TGTGCCAGCAGTGCGTACGATGAGCAGTTCTTC. Its protein product is CASSAYDEQFF. The whole variable domain, remainder taken from reference TRBV28 and TRBJ2-1, is DVKVTQSSRYLVKRTGEKVFLECVQDMDHENMFWYRQDPGLGLRLIYFSYDVKMKEKGDIPEGYSVSREKKERFSLILESASTNQTSMYLCASSAYDEQFFGPGTRLTVL.

This clone has just a few counts. The genes are TRBV6-5 and TRBJ1-1, with D possibly being TRBD1 (5 bases). The CDR3 runs to 15 residues. Germline CDR1 reads MNHEY; CDR2 reads SVGAGI. The ends were cut back, 0 bases at V and 8 bases at J, with 16 bases in the middle. The CDR3 DNA follows: TGTGCCAGCAGTTACTCGTACGGGGGGACCCTGGAAGCTTTCTTT. Translation: CASSYSYGGTLEAFF.

The chain recombines TRBV28 with TRBJ2-7; possibly TRBD1 for D (6 bases). CDR1 and CDR2 (germline): MDHEN, SYDVKM. The CDR3 sequence is 15 residues long. V lost 2 bases to trimming and J lost 3 bases, with 14 bases between them. The CDR3 spells CASSLRTVSFYEQYF. The CDR3, as DNA: TGTGCCAGCAGTTTAAGGACAGTTTCTTTCTACGAGCAGTACTTC.

The CDR3 region has the DNA TGTGCCAGCAGTTACTCGAGAGGGGCCGGGGAGCTGTTTTTT. It encodes CASSYSRGAGELFF. This chain uses TRBV6-5 with TRBJ2-2, with D possibly being TRBD1 or TRBD2 (5 bases each). CDR1 is MNHEY and CDR2 is SVGAGI in the germline V gene. Trimming cost V 0 bases and J 6 bases, with 8 bases left between them. The CDR3 runs to 14 residues.

The rearrangement links TRBV5-1 to TRBJ1-2; D remains ambiguous. The CDR3 runs to 13 residues. The germline CDR1 and CDR2 sequences are SGHRS and YFSETQ. V was trimmed by 7 bases and J by 10 bases, leaving 20 bases between them. The CDR3 spells CASRRRRGEDYTF. As DNA, the CDR3 is TGCGCCAGCCGCCGGCGTCGGGGAGAGGACTACACCTTC.

As for this clone: Other nucleotide sequences from this sample produce the same CDR3. The chain links TRBV21-1 to TRBJ2-7; the table assigns TRBD2, which was not confirmed against the DNA. TRBV21-1 is annotated as a pseudogene. This CDR3 is built from 14 residues. The CDR3 is CASSKGLALFEQYF. The DNA for the CDR3 is TGTGCCAGCAGCAAAGGACTAGCCTTGTTCGAGCAGTACTTC.

The chain links TRBV10-2 to TRBJ2-5, with D tentatively TRBD1 or TRBD2 (5 bases each). Trimming took off 7 bases at V and 2 bases at J, with 17 bases between the two ends. CDR1 and CDR2 from the germline V gene are WSHSY and SAAADI. The CDR3 has 15 amino acids. The CDR3 DNA reads TGCGCCAGCAAAACAGTCCTGGGACCTCAAGAGACCCAGTACTTC. Protein sequence: CASKTVLGPQETQYF.

The chain has TRBV13 and TRBJ2-4, with 7 bases identical to TRBD2. The germline CDR1 and CDR2 sequences are PRHDT and FYEKMQ (reference sequence). The CDR3 contains 15 residues. V lost 5 bases and J lost 6; bases outside the gene matches: 10. CDR3 sequence reads: CASSPPTSSVNIQYF. The CDR3 region has the DNA TGTGCCAGCAGCCCACCGACTAGCTCGGTAAACATTCAGTACTTC.

The chain uses TRBV7-8 and TRBJ1-1, with D possibly matching TRBD1 (5 bases). The germline gives CDR1 SGHVS, CDR2 FQNEAQ. This CDR3 spans 13 amino acids. The V and J ends lost 6 bases and 3 bases respectively, with 11 bases between them. CDR3 sequence reads: CASRPDRHTEAFF. The CDR3 DNA sequence: TGTGCCAGCAGACCCGACAGACACACTGAAGCTTTCTTT.

The CDR3 sequence is CASSRGLGNEQFF. CDR3 coding DNA: TGTGCCAGCAGTCGGGGACTGGGCAATGAGCAGTTCTTC. The chain recombines TRBV28 with TRBJ2-1; tentative D call: TRBD2 (6 bases). CDR1 MDHEN and CDR2 SYDVKM come from the germline V gene. The V end lost 5 bases, the J end lost 6 bases, and 11 bases lay between the germline ends. There are 13 residues in the CDR3.

This chain joins TRBV4-2 and TRBJ2-7; D is uncertain. Germline CDR1 reads LGHNA; CDR2 reads YNFKEQ. The CDR3 length is 14 residues. The germline V and J ends were trimmed by 0 bases and 1 base, with 7 bases remaining between them. DNA for the CDR3: TGTGCCAGCAGCCAAGATTTGGGTTCCTACGAGCAGTACTTC. Translation: CASSQDLGSYEQYF.

This sequence joins TRBV11-2 and TRBJ2-7, with 10 bases aligning to TRBD2. This CDR3 is built from 16 residues. V shed 6 bases, J shed 4 bases, and the junction held 12 bases outside the gene matches. From germline, CDR1 is SGHAT and CDR2 FQNNGV. For the CDR3, the DNA is TGTGCCAGCAGTCCCCGGGCGAGCGGGGGGGATTACGAGCAGTACTTC. Translated: CASSPRASGGDYEQYF. Full variable domain (outside the CDR3, taken from reference TRBV11-2 and TRBJ2-7): EAGVAQSPRYKIIEKRQSVAFWCNPISGHATLYWYQQILGQGPKLLIQFQNNGVVDDSQLPKDRFSAERLKGVDSTLKIQPAKLEDSAVYLCASSPRASGGDYEQYFGPGTRLTVT.

The DNA for the CDR3 is TGCAGCGTTGCGGCGGTGGAGGGGGAGACCCAGTACTTC. Protein sequence: CSVAAVEGETQYF. The V gene is TRBV29-1, the J gene TRBJ2-5; a possible D gene is TRBD2 (6 bases). V shed 4 bases and J shed 5 bases, with 14 bases lying between them. Germline CDR1 and CDR2: SQVTM and ANQGSEA. This CDR3 region has 13 residues.

V usage is TRBV7-9 and J usage is TRBJ2-7, with 9 bases identical to TRBD1. V trimming: 5 bases; J trimming: 5 bases; junction bases outside the gene matches: 10. CDR1 is SEHNR, CDR2 FQNEAQ, per germline (reference sequence). This CDR3 region has 15 residues. The CDR3 spells CASSDPLGQGHEQYF. In nucleotides, the CDR3 is TGTGCCAGCAGCGATCCCTTAGGACAGGGGCACGAGCAGTACTTC.

The chain recombines TRBV15 with TRBJ2-1; TRBD2 aligns across 10 bases. The CDR3 runs 16 residues. V lost 3 bases and J lost 7; bases outside the gene matches: 9. Germline V gene lookup returns CDR1 LNHNV and CDR2 YYDKDF (reference sequence). CDR3 amino acids: CATSRSIAGGRNEQFF. The CDR3 DNA is TGTGCCACCAGCAGGTCAATAGCGGGAGGTAGAAATGAGCAGTTCTTC.